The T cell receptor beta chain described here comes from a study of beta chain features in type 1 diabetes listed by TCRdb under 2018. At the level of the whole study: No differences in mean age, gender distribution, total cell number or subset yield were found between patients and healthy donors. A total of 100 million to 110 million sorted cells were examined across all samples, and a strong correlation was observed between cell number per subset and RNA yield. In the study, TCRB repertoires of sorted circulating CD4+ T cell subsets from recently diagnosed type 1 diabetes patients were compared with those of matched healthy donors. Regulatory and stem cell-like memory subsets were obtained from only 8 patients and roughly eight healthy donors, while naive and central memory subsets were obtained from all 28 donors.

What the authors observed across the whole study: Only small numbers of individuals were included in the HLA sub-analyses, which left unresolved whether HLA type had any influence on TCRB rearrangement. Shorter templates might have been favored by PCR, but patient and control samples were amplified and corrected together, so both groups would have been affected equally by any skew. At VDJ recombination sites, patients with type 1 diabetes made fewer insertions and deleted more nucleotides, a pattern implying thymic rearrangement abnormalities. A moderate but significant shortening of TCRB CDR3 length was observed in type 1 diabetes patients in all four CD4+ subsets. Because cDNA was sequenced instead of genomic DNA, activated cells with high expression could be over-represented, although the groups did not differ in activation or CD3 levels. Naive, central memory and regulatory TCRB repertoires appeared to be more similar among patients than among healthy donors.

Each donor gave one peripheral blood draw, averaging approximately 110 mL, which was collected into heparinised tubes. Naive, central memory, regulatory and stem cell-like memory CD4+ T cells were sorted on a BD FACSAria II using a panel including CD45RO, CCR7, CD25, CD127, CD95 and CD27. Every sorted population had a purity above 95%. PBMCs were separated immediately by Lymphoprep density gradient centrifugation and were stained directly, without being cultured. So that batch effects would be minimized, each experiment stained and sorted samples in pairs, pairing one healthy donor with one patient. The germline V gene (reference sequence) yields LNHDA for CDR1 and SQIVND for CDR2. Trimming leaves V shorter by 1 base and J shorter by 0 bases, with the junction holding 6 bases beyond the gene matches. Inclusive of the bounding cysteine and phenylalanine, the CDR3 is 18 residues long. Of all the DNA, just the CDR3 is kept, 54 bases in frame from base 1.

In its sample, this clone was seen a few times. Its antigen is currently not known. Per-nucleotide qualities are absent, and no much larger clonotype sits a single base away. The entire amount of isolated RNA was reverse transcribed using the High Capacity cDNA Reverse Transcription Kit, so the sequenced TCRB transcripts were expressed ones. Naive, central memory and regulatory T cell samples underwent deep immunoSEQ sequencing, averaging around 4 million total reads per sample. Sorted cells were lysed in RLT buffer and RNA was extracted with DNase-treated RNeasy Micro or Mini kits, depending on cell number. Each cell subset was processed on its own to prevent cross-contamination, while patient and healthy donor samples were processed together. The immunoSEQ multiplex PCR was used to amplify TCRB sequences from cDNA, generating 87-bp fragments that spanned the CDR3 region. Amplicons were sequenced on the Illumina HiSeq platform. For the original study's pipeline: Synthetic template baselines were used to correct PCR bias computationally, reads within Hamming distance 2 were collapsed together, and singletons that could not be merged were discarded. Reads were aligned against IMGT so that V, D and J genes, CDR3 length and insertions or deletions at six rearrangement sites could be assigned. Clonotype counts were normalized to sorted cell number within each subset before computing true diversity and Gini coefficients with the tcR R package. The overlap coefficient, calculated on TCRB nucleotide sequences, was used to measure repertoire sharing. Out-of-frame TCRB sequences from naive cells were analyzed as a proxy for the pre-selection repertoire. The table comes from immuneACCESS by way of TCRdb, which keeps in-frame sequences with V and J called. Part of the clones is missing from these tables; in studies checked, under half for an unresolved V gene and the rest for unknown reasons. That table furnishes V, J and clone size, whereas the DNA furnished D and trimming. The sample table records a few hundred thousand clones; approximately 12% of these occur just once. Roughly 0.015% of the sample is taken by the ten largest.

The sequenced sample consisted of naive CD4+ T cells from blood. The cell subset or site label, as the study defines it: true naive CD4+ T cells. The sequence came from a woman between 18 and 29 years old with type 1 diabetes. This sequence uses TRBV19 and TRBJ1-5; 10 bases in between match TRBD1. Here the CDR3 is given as CASSIAGGTGASNQPQHF. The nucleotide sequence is TGTGCCAGTAGTATAGCTGGAGGGACAGGGGCTAGCAATCAGCCCCAGCATTTT. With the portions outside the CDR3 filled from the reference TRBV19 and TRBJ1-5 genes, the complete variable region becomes DGGITQSPKYLFRKEGQNVTLSCEQNLNHDAMYWYRQDPGQGLRLIYYSQIVNDFQKGDIAEGYSVSREKKESFPLTVTSAQKNPTAFYLCASSIAGGTGASNQPQHFGDGTRLSIL.